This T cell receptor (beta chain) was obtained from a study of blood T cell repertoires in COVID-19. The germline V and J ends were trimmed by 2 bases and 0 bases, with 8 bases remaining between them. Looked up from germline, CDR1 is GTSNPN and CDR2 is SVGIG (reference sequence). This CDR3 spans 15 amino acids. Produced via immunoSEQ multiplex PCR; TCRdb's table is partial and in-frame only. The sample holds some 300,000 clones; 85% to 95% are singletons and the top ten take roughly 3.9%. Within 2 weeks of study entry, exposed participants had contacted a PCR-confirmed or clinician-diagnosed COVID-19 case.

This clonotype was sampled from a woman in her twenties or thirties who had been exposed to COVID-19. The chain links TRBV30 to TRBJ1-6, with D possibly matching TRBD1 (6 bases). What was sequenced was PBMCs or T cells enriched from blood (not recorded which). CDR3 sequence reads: CAWSTGSSYNSPLHF. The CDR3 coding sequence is TGTGCCTGGAGTACAGGGAGCTCCTATAATTCACCCCTCCACTTT. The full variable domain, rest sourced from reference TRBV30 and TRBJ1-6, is SQTIHQWPATLVQPVGSPLSLECTVEGTSNPNLYWYRQAAGRGLQLLFYSVGIGQISSEVPQNLSASRPQDRQFILSSKKLLLSDSGFYLCAWSTGSSYNSPLHFGNGTRLTVT.